The 28 T cell receptor beta chains below were found in one sample sequenced in a study of blood T cell repertoires in COVID-19. Profiled with immunoSEQ multiplex PCR; TCRdb holds only in-frame clones, not every one. The sample shows some 530,000 clones, approximately 86% of them seen only once. The sample was PBMCs or T cells enriched from blood (not recorded which). The source is a woman aged 60-70 years who had recovered from COVID-19.

The chain joins TRBV21-1 to TRBJ1-2. TRBV21-1 is labeled a pseudogene. This CDR3 spans 12 amino acids. The CDR3 nucleotides are TGTGCCAGCACCGTAATCGACTATGGCTACACCTTC. The encoded protein is CASTVIDYGYTF.

This clone was recorded a few times. CDR3 DNA sequence: TGCGCCAGCAGCCAGTCCTTTGTGAGCTCTGGGGCCAACGTCCTGACTTTC. This translates into CASSQSFVSSGANVLTF. The gene calls are TRBV4-1 and TRBJ2-6; D is uncertain. The CDR3 runs to 17 residues. Germline values: CDR1 MGHRA, CDR2 YSYEKL. V lost 3 bases to trimming and J lost 0 bases, with 12 bases between them.

The chain combines TRBV6-5 with TRBJ2-5, with D tentatively TRBD2 (5 bases). V was clipped by 2 bases and J by 5 bases, with 15 bases between them. The germline gives CDR1 MNHEY, CDR2 SVGAGI. This CDR3 contains 15 residues. In nucleotides, the CDR3 is TGTGCCAGCAGTTACGGGTGGACTCACGGGGAGACCCAGTACTTC. It codes for CASSYGWTHGETQYF.

The V call is TRBV29-1, the J call TRBJ2-5, with D maybe TRBD2 (5 bases). This CDR3 has 12 amino acids. V dropped 4 bases and J dropped 5 bases, with 11 bases sitting between them. CDR1 and CDR2 from the germline V gene are SQVTM and ANQGSEA. The CDR3 bases are TGCAGCGTTGTGGGAGAACGGGAGACCCAGTACTTC. The encoded protein is CSVVGERETQYF.

This clone was recorded a few times. This sequence joins TRBV19 and TRBJ1-6, with 7 positions matching TRBD1. The CDR3 totals 13 residues. Germline loops: CDR1 LNHDA, CDR2 SQIVND (reference sequence). V was pared by 6 bases and J by 10 bases, with 6 bases of the junction left unmatched. The CDR3 region has the DNA TGTGCCAGTAGCTCGGGACAGCGGTCACCCCTCCACTTT. This translates into CASSSGQRSPLHF. Drawing the rest from reference TRBV19 and TRBJ1-6, the complete variable domain is DGGITQSPKYLFRKEGQNVTLSCEQNLNHDAMYWYRQDPGQGLRLIYYSQIVNDFQKGDIAEGYSVSREKKESFPLTVTSAQKNPTAFYLCASSSGQRSPLHFGNGTRLTVT.

V and J are TRBV5-1 and TRBJ2-5; D may be TRBD2 (6 bases). Trimming removed 0 bases from V and 5 bases from J, with 11 bases in between. Germline CDR1 SGHRS, CDR2 YFSETQ. This CDR3 is 14 amino acids long. DNA of the CDR3: TGCGCCAGCAGCTTGGGACTAGGAGCGGAGACCCAGTACTTC. Amino acid sequence: CASSLGLGAETQYF.

V is TRBV9 and J is TRBJ2-7; possibly TRBD1 for D (6 bases). From germline, CDR1 is SGDLS and CDR2 YYNGEE. V was pared by 2 bases and J by 6 bases, with 12 bases between. The CDR3 contains 13 residues. The CDR3 DNA is TGTGCCAGCAGCGTCGGAACAGGGTTCGAGCAGTACTTC. This sequence encodes CASSVGTGFEQYF.

The chain has TRBV9 and TRBJ2-3; TRBD1 aligns across 10 bases. CDR1 and CDR2 (germline): SGDLS, YYNGEE. The junction had 8 bases not matched to a gene; V was cut back by 3 bases and J by 4 bases. The CDR3 contains 16 residues. CDR3 nucleotide sequence: TGTGCCAGCAGCGCACAAGGGACAGGGGTTCCAGATACGCAGTATTTT. As protein: CASSAQGTGVPDTQYF.

Concerning this clone: A read error may be the cause here, since a much bigger clone is one base away. The gene calls are TRBV5-5 and TRBJ1-2; possibly TRBD1 for D (6 bases). Germline values: CDR1 SGHKS, CDR2 YYEKEE (reference sequence). The CDR3 runs to 14 residues. Trimming stripped 0 bases from V and 0 bases from J, with 6 bases between. CDR3 DNA sequence: TGTGCCAGCAGCTTGGACAGGGCTAACTATGGCTACACCTTC. It yields the protein CASSLDRANYGYTF.

This chain connects TRBV5-4 to TRBJ2-5, with 8 nucleotides matching TRBD2. Looked up from germline, CDR1 is SGHNT and CDR2 is YYREEE (reference sequence). The CDR3 totals 14 residues. V lost 2 bases, J lost 4 bases, and 4 bases stayed unmatched. The CDR3 DNA is TGTGCCAGCAGCTTCGGGGGGGCGGGAGAGACCCAGTACTTC. Protein sequence: CASSFGGAGETQYF.

V and J are TRBV3-1 (or the pseudogene TRBV3-2) and TRBJ1-6, with D perhaps TRBD1 (6 bases). V shed 2 bases and J shed 7 bases, with 21 bases lying between them. This CDR3 has 18 residues. The germline V gene encodes CDR1 LGHDT and CDR2 YNNKEL (reference sequence). The CDR3 here is CASSQPPGYPGGNSPLHF. The DNA of the CDR3 is TGTGCCAGCAGCCAACCCCCCGGGTACCCGGGGGGCAATTCACCCCTCCACTTT.

The chain carries TRBV12-3 or TRBV12-4 and TRBJ1-2; D is possibly TRBD1 (5 bases). There are 12 residues in the CDR3. Trimming pared 5 bases from V and 7 bases from J, leaving 11 bases between. The CDR3, as DNA: TGTGCCAGCAGTCCAGGGTTGAGTGGCTACACCTTC. Its translation is CASSPGLSGYTF.

As to this clone: This sample includes further DNA sequences coding for the same CDR3. V usage is TRBV3-1 (or the pseudogene TRBV3-2) and J usage is TRBJ2-1; D possibly corresponds to TRBD1 (7 bases). Germline V lookup: CDR1 LGHDT, CDR2 YNNKEL (reference sequence). V was clipped by 2 bases and J by 6 bases, with 14 bases between them. The CDR3 spans 15 residues. CDR3 in amino acids: CASSQQGGLGNEQFF. The CDR3 bases are TGTGCCAGCAGCCAACAGGGGGGCTTGGGCAATGAGCAGTTCTTC.

This chain links TRBV18 with TRBJ2-1, with TRBD1 matching over 9 bases. Germline lookup yields CDR1 KGHSH and CDR2 LQKENI. The trim removed 2 bases at V and 5 bases at J, leaving 1 base unmatched. CDR3 size: 14 residues. This chain's CDR3 is CASSPWTGDNEQFF. Written as DNA, the CDR3 is TGTGCCAGCTCACCATGGACAGGGGACAATGAGCAGTTCTTC.

The chain links TRBV5-1 to TRBJ1-1; no reliable D call. The CDR3 spans 16 residues. CDR1 SGHRS and CDR2 YFSETQ come from the germline V gene. Between the trimmed V and J ends, which lost 3 bases and 6 bases, there was a span of 21 bases. The CDR3 reads CASSSEARLRGAEAFF. The CDR3 bases are TGCGCCAGCAGCTCCGAAGCTAGGCTTCGTGGAGCTGAAGCTTTCTTT.

This sequence joins TRBV4-2 and TRBJ1-2; no definite D call. Per germline, CDR1 LGHNA and CDR2 YNFKEQ. The ends were cut back, 0 bases at V and 2 bases at J, with 7 bases in the middle. The CDR3 loop spans 14 amino acids. CDR3 coding DNA: TGTGCCAGCAGCCAAGATAACACCAACTATGGCTACACCTTC. It yields the protein CASSQDNTNYGYTF.

The chain employs TRBV18 and TRBJ2-7; D is possibly TRBD2 (6 bases). Looked up from germline, CDR1 is KGHSH and CDR2 is LQKENI. The V gene lost 5 bases and the J gene lost 1 base, with 15 bases spanning the gap. This CDR3 comprises 15 residues. The CDR3: CASSSWAAGSYEQYF. CDR3 in DNA: TGTGCCAGCTCATCCTGGGCCGCGGGGTCCTACGAGCAGTACTTC. The variable domain in full, completed from reference TRBV18 and TRBJ2-7, reads NAGVMQNPRHLVRRRGQEARLRCSPMKGHSHVYWYRQLPEEGLKFMVYLQKENIIDESGMPKERFSAEFPKEGPSILRIQQVVRGDSAAYFCASSSWAAGSYEQYFGPGTRLTVT.

The V and J genes are TRBV10-3 and TRBJ1-6; weak D call: TRBD1 (6 bases). Germline-derived CDR1 and CDR2 are ENHRY and SYGVKD. Trimming took 4 bases from V and 4 from J, leaving 11 bases between them. CDR3 length: 15 residues. The CDR3 DNA reads TGTGCCATCAGTGGGACAGCAAATTATAATTCACCCCTCCACTTT. Translating it yields CAISGTANYNSPLHF.

The CDR3 here is CASSIAGAGGTDTQYF. CDR3 coding DNA: TGTGCCAGTAGTATTGCAGGAGCGGGGGGGACAGATACGCAGTATTTT. This chain uses TRBV19 with TRBJ2-3; 10 bases line up with TRBD2. The CDR3 length is 16 residues. V was clipped by 3 bases and J by 3 bases; unmatched bases: 6. Looked up from germline, CDR1 is LNHDA and CDR2 is SQIVND (reference sequence).

This chain uses TRBV19 with TRBJ2-4; TRBD1 aligns across 7 bases. Germline CDR1 reads LNHDA; CDR2 reads SQIVND (reference sequence). Trimming took 1 base from V and 2 from J; bases not matched to a gene: 11. This CDR3 has 18 residues. CDR3 nucleotide sequence: TGTGCCAGTAGTATAGGGGACAGCTTGGGGATTACCAAAAACATTCAGTACTTC. Translated, it gives CASSIGDSLGITKNIQYF.

The rearrangement links TRBV6-5 to TRBJ2-3, with 12 positions matching TRBD1. CDR3 length equals 15 residues. Germline CDR1 reads MNHEY; CDR2 reads SVGAGI. With 7 bases clipped from V and 5 bases from J, the junction kept 7 bases outside the gene matches. The CDR3 DNA is TGTGCCAGCAACCCAGGGGACAGGGGGCAAGATACGCAGTATTTT. Translated, it gives CASNPGDRGQDTQYF.

V usage is TRBV5-4 and J usage is TRBJ2-2; the D is unclear. CDR1 is SGHNT and CDR2 is YYREEE in the germline V gene (reference sequence). This CDR3 contains 16 residues. Trimming cost V 4 bases and J 0 bases, with 13 bases left between them. CDR3 amino acids: CASSPSFFANTGELFF. For the CDR3, the DNA is TGTGCCAGCAGCCCCTCGTTCTTCGCGAACACCGGGGAGCTGTTTTTT. The variable domain in full, with the rest retrieved from reference TRBV5-4 and TRBJ2-2, is ETGVTQSPTHLIKTRGQQVTLRCSSQSGHNTVSWYQQALGQGPQFIFQYYREEENGRGNFPPRFSGLQFPNYSSELNVNALELDDSALYLCASSPSFFANTGELFFGEGSRLTVL.

The chain couples TRBV5-1 to TRBJ2-5; D gene uncertain. Germline lookup yields CDR1 SGHRS and CDR2 YFSETQ. V lost 4 bases and J lost 3, with 4 bases in between. The CDR3 sequence is 11 residues long. CDR3 sequence: CASSHKETQYF. CDR3 DNA sequence: TGCGCCAGCAGCCACAAAGAGACCCAGTACTTC.

The chain couples TRBV2 to TRBJ2-7; 7 bases align to TRBD2. Germline CDR1 and CDR2: SNHLY and FYNNEI. J gave up 4 bases and V 8 bases, and 8 bases lay outside the gene matches. The CDR3 has 13 amino acids. The CDR3 protein is CASRGGKSYEQYF. The CDR3 DNA is TGTGCCAGCCGCGGGGGAAAATCGTACGAGCAGTACTTC.

The J gene is TRBJ2-2, the V gene TRBV27; 8 nucleotides match TRBD2. The germline V gene has CDR1 MNHEY and CDR2 SMNVEV (reference sequence). V was pared by 2 bases and J by 2 bases, with 7 bases of the junction left unmatched. The CDR3 runs 17 residues. The CDR3 region is CASSLRVWTSNTGELFF. The CDR3 nucleotides read TGTGCCAGCAGTTTAAGGGTGTGGACTAGCAACACCGGGGAGCTGTTTTTT.

The chain has TRBV3-1 (or the pseudogene TRBV3-2) and TRBJ1-1, with TRBD1 matching over 10 bases. Per germline, CDR1 LGHDT and CDR2 YNNKEL (reference sequence). CDR3 length equals 17 residues. Losses at the gene ends were 3 bases for V and 6 bases for J; bases not matched to a gene: 13. The CDR3 loop reads CASSHYSPGQGIPEAFF. The CDR3, as DNA: TGTGCCAGCAGCCATTATTCTCCGGGACAGGGGATCCCTGAAGCTTTCTTT.

The rearrangement joins TRBV27 to TRBJ1-1, with TRBD1 as a possible D gene (5 bases). V was cut by 3 bases and J by 2 bases, with 10 bases left in between. The CDR3 totals 14 residues. The germline V gene has CDR1 MNHEY and CDR2 SMNVEV (reference sequence). CDR3 in DNA: TGTGCCAGCAGTTTCGAAGGGGAAAACACTGAAGCTTTCTTT. Amino acid sequence: CASSFEGENTEAFF.

This sequence joins TRBV10-3 and TRBJ1-2; no definite D call. The CDR3 loop spans 14 amino acids. CDR1 is ENHRY and CDR2 is SYGVKD in the germline V gene. Trimming pared 0 bases from V and 6 bases from J, leaving 11 bases between. CDR3 residues: CAISESKARDGYTF. The CDR3 nucleotides read TGTGCCATCAGTGAGTCGAAGGCACGGGATGGCTACACCTTC.